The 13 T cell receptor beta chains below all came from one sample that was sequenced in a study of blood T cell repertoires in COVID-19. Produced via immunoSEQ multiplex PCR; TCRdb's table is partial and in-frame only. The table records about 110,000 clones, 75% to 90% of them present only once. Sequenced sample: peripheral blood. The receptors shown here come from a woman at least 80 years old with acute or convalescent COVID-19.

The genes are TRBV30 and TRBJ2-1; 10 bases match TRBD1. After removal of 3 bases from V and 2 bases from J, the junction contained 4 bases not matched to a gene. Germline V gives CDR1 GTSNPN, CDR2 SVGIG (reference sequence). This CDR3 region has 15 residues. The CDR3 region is CAWRGQGFTYNEQFF. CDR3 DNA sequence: TGTGCCTGGAGGGGACAGGGGTTCACCTACAATGAGCAGTTCTTC.

CDR3: CASSFGGVVNTEAFF. The CDR3 DNA is TGTGCCAGCAGCTTTGGCGGGGTTGTGAACACTGAAGCTTTCTTT. The V call is TRBV11-2, the J call TRBJ1-1; unclear D gene. Germline V gene lookup returns CDR1 SGHAT and CDR2 FQNNGV. V lost 3 bases and J 0 bases, leaving 11 bases between the germline ends. The CDR3 is made up of 15 amino acids. Combining the CDR3 with reference TRBV11-2 and TRBJ1-1 gives the whole variable domain EAGVAQSPRYKIIEKRQSVAFWCNPISGHATLYWYQQILGQGPKLLIQFQNNGVVDDSQLPKDRFSAERLKGVDSTLKIQPAKLEDSAVYLCASSFGGVVNTEAFFGQGTRLTVV.

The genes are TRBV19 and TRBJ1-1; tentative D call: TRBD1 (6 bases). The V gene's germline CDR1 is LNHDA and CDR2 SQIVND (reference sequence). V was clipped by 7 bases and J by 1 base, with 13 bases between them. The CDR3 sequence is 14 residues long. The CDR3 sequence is CASTLGGRNTEAFF. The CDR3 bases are TGTGCCAGTACCCTAGGGGGTCGGAACACTGAAGCTTTCTTT.

The CDR3 region is CASSFQGRYEQYF. Here the CDR3 DNA reads TGTGCCAGCAGCTTTCAGGGGCGGTACGAGCAGTACTTC. The J gene is TRBJ2-7, the V gene TRBV5-4, with a possible D match to TRBD1 (6 bases). Germline-derived CDR1 and CDR2 are SGHNT and YYREEE (reference sequence). Trimming took 2 bases from V and 4 from J, leaving 10 bases between them. The CDR3 is made up of 13 amino acids.

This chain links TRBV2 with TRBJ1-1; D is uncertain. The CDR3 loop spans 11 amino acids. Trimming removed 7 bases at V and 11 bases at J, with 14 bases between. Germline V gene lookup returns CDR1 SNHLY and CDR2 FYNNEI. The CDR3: CASTGRREAFF. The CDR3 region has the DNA TGTGCCAGCACCGGACGGCGGGAGGCTTTCTTT.

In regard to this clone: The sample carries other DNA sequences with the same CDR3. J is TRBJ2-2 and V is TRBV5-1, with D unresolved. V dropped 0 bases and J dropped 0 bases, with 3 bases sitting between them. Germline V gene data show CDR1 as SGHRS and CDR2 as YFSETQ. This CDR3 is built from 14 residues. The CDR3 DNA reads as TGCGCCAGCAGCTTGGACACGAACACCGGGGAGCTGTTTTTT. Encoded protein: CASSLDTNTGELFF.

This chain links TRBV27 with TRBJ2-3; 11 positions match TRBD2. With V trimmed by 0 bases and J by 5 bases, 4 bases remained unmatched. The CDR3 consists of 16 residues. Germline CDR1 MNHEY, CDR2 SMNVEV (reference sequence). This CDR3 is CASSLSTSGVIDTQYF. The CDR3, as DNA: TGTGCCAGCAGTTTATCGACTAGCGGGGTTATAGATACGCAGTATTTT.

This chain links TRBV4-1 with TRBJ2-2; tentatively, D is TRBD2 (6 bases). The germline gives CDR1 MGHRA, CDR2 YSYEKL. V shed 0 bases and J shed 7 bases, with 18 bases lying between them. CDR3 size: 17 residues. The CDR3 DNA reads TGCGCCAGCAGCCAAGATCCCCAGCTCTCCGGGGGCGGGGAGCTGTTTTTT. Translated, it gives CASSQDPQLSGGGELFF.

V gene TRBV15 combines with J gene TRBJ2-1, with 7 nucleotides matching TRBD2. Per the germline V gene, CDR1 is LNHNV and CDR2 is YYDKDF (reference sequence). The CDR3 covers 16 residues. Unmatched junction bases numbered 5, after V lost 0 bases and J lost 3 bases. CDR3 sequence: CATSRDGSGRYNEQFF. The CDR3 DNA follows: TGTGCCACCAGCAGAGATGGTAGCGGGCGCTACAATGAGCAGTTCTTC.

The CDR3 bases are TGTGCCAGCAGTTCGCCTGGACAGGGCGGTTCACCCCTCCACTTT. It specifies CASSSPGQGGSPLHF. The chain links TRBV6-5 to TRBJ1-6; 8 nucleotides match TRBD1. The germline CDR1 and CDR2 sequences are MNHEY and SVGAGI. The CDR3 is 15 amino acids. V was clipped by 4 bases and J by 9 bases; unmatched bases: 8.

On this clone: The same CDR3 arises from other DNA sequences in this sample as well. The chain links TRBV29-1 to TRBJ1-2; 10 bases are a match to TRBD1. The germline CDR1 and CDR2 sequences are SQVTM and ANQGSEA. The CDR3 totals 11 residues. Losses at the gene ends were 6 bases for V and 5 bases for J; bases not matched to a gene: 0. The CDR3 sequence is CSVGQGYGYTF. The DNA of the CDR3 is TGCAGCGTGGGACAGGGGTATGGCTACACCTTC. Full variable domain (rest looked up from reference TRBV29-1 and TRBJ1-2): SAVISQKPSRDICQRGTSLTIQCQVDSQVTMMFWYRQQPGQSLTLIATANQGSEATYESGFVIDKFPISRPNLTFSTLTVSNMSPEDSSIYLCSVGQGYGYTFGSGTRLTVV.

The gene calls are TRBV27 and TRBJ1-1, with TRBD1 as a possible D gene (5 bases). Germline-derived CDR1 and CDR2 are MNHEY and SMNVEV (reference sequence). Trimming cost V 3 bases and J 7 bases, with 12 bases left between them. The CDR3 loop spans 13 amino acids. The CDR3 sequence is CASSFRAGIEAFF. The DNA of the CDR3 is TGTGCCAGCAGTTTCAGGGCAGGGATTGAAGCTTTCTTT.

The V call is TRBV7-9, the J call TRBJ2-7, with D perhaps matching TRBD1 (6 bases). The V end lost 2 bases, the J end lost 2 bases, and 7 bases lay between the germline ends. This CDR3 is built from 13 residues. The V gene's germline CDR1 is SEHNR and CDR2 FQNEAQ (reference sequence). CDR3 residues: CASSLQGTYEQYF. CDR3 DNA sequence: TGTGCCAGCAGCTTACAGGGGACCTACGAGCAGTACTTC.